This is a list of T cell receptor beta chains from one sample in a study of cytomegalovirus exposure and HLA in healthy donors. Sequencing was performed with immunoSEQ multiplex PCR; in TCRdb, only in-frame clones are kept and a portion is missing. Found here are some 120,000 clones, more than 65% of them singletons; the top ten hold approximately 9.9%. Sequencing input: PBMCs. All receptors derive from a man between 35 and 55 years old in good health and CMV-seropositive. CDR3s include the opening cysteine and the closing phenylalanine or tryptophan. D genes are given only for firm matches. Expanded clones get a size class; other rows say once, few or many, or leave the size out.

j_gene	d_gene	v_gene	len	abundance	CDR3aa	CDR3nt
TRBJ2-7	-	TRBV6-6	15	-	CASSYYRTEAYEQYF	TGTGCCAGCAGTTACTATCGGACAGAGGCCTACGAGCAGTACTTC
TRBJ2-7	TRBD1	TRBV7-9	13	-	CASSPRGSYEQYF	TGTGCCAGCAGTCCCAGGGGGAGCTACGAGCAGTACTTC
TRBJ2-3	TRBD2	TRBV6-6	16	-	CASRAGERGISDTQYF	TGTGCCAGCCGGGCGGGAGAGCGGGGTATATCAGATACGCAGTATTTT
TRBJ1-4	-	TRBV6-1	14	-	CASSGQRAGEKLFF	TGTGCCAGCAGTGGCCAGAGGGCGGGTGAAAAACTGTTTTTT
TRBJ2-7	-	TRBV27	14	-	CASSSGDSSYEQYF	TGTGCCAGCAGTTCTGGAGACAGCTCCTACGAGCAGTACTTC
TRBJ1-2	-	TRBV28	13	-	CASSLGQGYGYTF	TGTGCCAGCAGTTTGGGTCAGGGGTATGGCTACACCTTC
TRBJ2-2	-	TRBV18	12	-	CASSSYTGELFF	TGTGCCAGCTCATCTTACACCGGGGAGCTGTTTTTT
TRBJ2-7	-	TRBV19	15	-	CASSILPEFSYEQYF	TGTGCCAGTAGTATTCTGCCCGAGTTCTCCTACGAGCAGTACTTC
TRBJ1-4	-	TRBV5-1	16	-	CASSLATTATNEKLFF	TGCGCCAGCAGCTTGGCAACGACAGCAACTAATGAAAAACTGTTTTTT
TRBJ1-1	TRBD1	TRBV7-9	15	-	CASRDTGTGYTEAFF	TGTGCCAGCAGGGATACCGGGACAGGGTACACTGAAGCTTTCTTT
TRBJ2-2	-	TRBV28	15	-	CASTRVGSGTGELFF	TGTGCCAGCACTAGAGTGGGTTCGGGGACCGGGGAGCTGTTTTTT
TRBJ1-1	-	TRBV4-3	15	-	CASSHSTGLNTEAFF	TGCGCCAGCAGCCACTCGACAGGATTGAACACTGAAGCTTTCTTT
TRBJ2-3	-	TRBV7-3	15	-	CASTQGGLSTDTQYF	TGTGCCAGCACCCAGGGGGGCCTAAGCACAGATACGCAGTATTTT
TRBJ2-3	-	TRBV20-1	11	-	CSPRLADTQYF	TGCAGCCCCAGACTAGCAGATACGCAGTATTTT
TRBJ2-7	TRBD1	TRBV28	12	-	CASTDRVAEQYF	TGTGCCAGCACCGACAGGGTGGCCGAGCAGTACTTC
TRBJ1-2	-	TRBV6-5	13	-	CASIGRNNYGYTF	TGTGCCAGCATTGGGAGGAATAACTATGGCTACACCTTC
TRBJ2-4	-	TRBV5-6	13	-	CASSLDRVGIQYF	TGTGCCAGCAGCTTGGACAGGGTCGGCATTCAGTACTTC
TRBJ2-7	-	TRBV6-5	14	-	CASSPPGLTVEQYF	TGTGCCAGCAGTCCCCCGGGACTGACGGTTGAGCAGTACTTC
TRBJ1-1	-	TRBV18	15	-	CASSPRDIQNTEAFF	TGTGCCAGCTCACCCCGGGACATCCAGAACACTGAAGCTTTCTTT
TRBJ2-1	-	TRBV7-2	13	-	CASSLGSYNEQFF	TGTGCCAGCAGCTTAGGGAGCTACAATGAGCAGTTCTTC
TRBJ1-4	TRBD1	TRBV5-5	16	-	CASSSIPGQDNEKLFF	TGTGCCAGCAGCTCAATTCCGGGACAGGATAATGAAAAACTGTTTTTT
TRBJ2-1	-	TRBV9	13	-	CASSVGGYGEQFF	TGTGCCAGCAGCGTAGGCGGGTACGGTGAGCAGTTCTTC
TRBJ2-3	TRBD1	TRBV25-1	16	-	CASIGGGQVGTDTQYF	TGTGCCAGCATTGGTGGTGGACAGGTGGGCACAGATACGCAGTATTTT
TRBJ1-5	-	TRBV4-1	17	few	CASSNSLSEPGNQPQHF	TGCGCCAGCAGCAACTCCCTTTCCGAACCGGGCAATCAGCCCCAGCATTTT
TRBJ1-1	-	TRBV10-3	13	-	CAISESRGTEAFF	TGTGCCATCAGTGAGTCGAGGGGGACTGAAGCTTTCTTT
TRBJ2-3	-	TRBV27	16	-	CASTLRAPLRSDTQYF	TGTGCCAGCACCCTCAGGGCCCCCCTTCGGTCAGATACGCAGTATTTT
TRBJ2-3	-	TRBV2	14	-	CAISPRQSTDTQYF	TGTGCCATCTCCCCACGCCAGAGCACAGATACGCAGTATTTT
TRBJ1-5	-	TRBV5-1	15	-	CASSLAGVDNQPQHF	TGCGCCAGCAGCTTGGCGGGGGTGGACAATCAGCCCCAGCATTTT
TRBJ2-7	TRBD1	TRBV7-2	15	-	CASSLGGQGIYEQYF	TGTGCCAGCAGCTTAGGGGGACAGGGTATCTACGAGCAGTACTTC
TRBJ2-7	-	TRBV28	15	-	CASSLPTQGRGEQYF	TGTGCCAGCAGTTTGCCCACACAGGGTCGGGGCGAGCAGTACTTC
TRBJ1-1	-	TRBV11-2	16	-	CASSLGAGPRDTEAFF	TGTGCCAGCAGCTTAGGGGCTGGCCCCCGAGACACTGAAGCTTTCTTT
TRBJ1-1	TRBD1	TRBV4-1	16	few	CASSLTGTGLGTEAFF	TGCGCCAGCAGCCTCACGGGGACAGGGTTAGGCACTGAAGCTTTCTTT
TRBJ1-2	TRBD1	TRBV18	13	-	CASSPGQGEGYTF	TGTGCCAGCTCCCCGGGACAGGGAGAGGGCTACACCTTC
TRBJ1-6	TRBD1	TRBV6-5	14	once	CASRAGTGNSPLHF	TGTGCCAGCAGGGCCGGGACAGGGAATTCACCCCTCCACTTT
TRBJ1-1	-	TRBV4-3	14	few	CASSHSTGYAEAFF	TGCGCCAGCAGCCATTCCACCGGGTACGCTGAAGCTTTCTTT
TRBJ1-5	-	TRBV19	15	few	CASSIGGFSNQPQHF	TGTGCCAGTAGTATAGGAGGGTTTAGCAATCAGCCCCAGCATTTT
TRBJ2-1	TRBD2	TRBV7-2	14	-	CASSFSGGKDEQFF	TGTGCCAGCAGCTTTAGCGGGGGGAAGGATGAGCAGTTCTTC
TRBJ1-1	-	TRBV4-3	14	few	CASSQRATNTEAFF	TGCGCCAGCAGCCAACGCGCAACCAACACTGAAGCTTTCTTT
TRBJ1-1	-	TRBV28	13	few	CASSPQGLAEAFF	TGTGCCAGCAGTCCTCAGGGGCTCGCTGAAGCTTTCTTT
TRBJ2-1	-	TRBV12-2	14	-	CASRLSECYNEQFF	TGTGCAAGTCGCTTATCCGAGTGCTACAATGAGCAGTTCTTC
TRBJ2-7	-	TRBV4-1	16	-	CASSQDLTYTAYEQYF	TGCGCCAGCAGCCAAGATCTCACATACACAGCCTACGAGCAGTACTTC
TRBJ2-7	TRBD1	TRBV4-1	15	-	CASSQSDRAAYEQYF	TGCGCCAGCAGCCAATCGGACAGGGCGGCCTACGAGCAGTACTTC
TRBJ2-5	TRBD1	TRBV4-3	17	-	CASSQKQGSAPQETQYF	TGCGCCAGCAGCCAAAAACAGGGGTCCGCCCCCCAAGAGACCCAGTACTTC